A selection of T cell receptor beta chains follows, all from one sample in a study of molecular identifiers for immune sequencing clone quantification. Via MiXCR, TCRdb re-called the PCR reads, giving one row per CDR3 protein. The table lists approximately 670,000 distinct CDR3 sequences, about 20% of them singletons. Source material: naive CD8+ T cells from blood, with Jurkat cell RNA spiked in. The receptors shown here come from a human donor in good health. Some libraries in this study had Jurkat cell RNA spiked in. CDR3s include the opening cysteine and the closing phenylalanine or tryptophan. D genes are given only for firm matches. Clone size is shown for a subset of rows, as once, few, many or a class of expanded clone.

DNA: TGTGCCAGCAGTTTAGTAACTCCGAATTCACCCCTCCACTTT
CDR3: CASSLVTPNSPLHF
size: many
J: TRBJ1-6
V: TRBV28
D: NA

DNA: TGTGCCAGCAGCTTCTGGGAGGATAAGAAGGGGTTATACTTC
CDR3: CASSFWEDKKGLYF
size: NA
J: TRBJ2-7
V: TRBV7-2
D: NA

DNA: TGCAGTGCTAGAGATGAGACCGGGACTAGCGGGAGCATAGCAAGCTACGAGCAGTACTTC
CDR3: CSARDETGTSGSIASYEQYF
size: many
J: TRBJ2-7
V: TRBV20-1
D: TRBD2

DNA: TGTGCCAGCAGCGTATTACTAGCGGGGGGCACAGATACGCAGTATTTT
CDR3: CASSVLLAGGTDTQYF
size: many
J: TRBJ2-3
V: TRBV9
D: TRBD2

DNA: TGTGCCAGCAGCTCCACTAGCGGGGGGCCAGAGACCCAGTACTTC
CDR3: CASSSTSGGPETQYF
size: many
J: TRBJ2-5
V: TRBV9
D: TRBD2

DNA: TGTGCCAGCAGCCACGTTAATCAGGGGCTATCCTACGAGCAGTACTTC
CDR3: CASSHVNQGLSYEQYF
size: many
J: TRBJ2-7
V: TRBV4-2
D: NA

DNA: TGTGCCAGCAGCCCGGGATACTACGAGCAGTACTTC
CDR3: CASSPGYYEQYF
size: many
J: TRBJ2-7
V: TRBV7-9
D: NA

DNA: TGTGCCAGCAGTGAGGGACAGGGTTTAGTTTATAGCAATCAGCCCCAGCATTTT
CDR3: CASSEGQGLVYSNQPQHF
size: many
J: TRBJ1-5
V: TRBV2
D: TRBD1

DNA: TGCAGCGTTGTAGCGGACACCTACGACCAGTACTTC
CDR3: CSVVADTYDQYF
size: NA
J: TRBJ2-7
V: TRBV29-1
D: NA

DNA: TGTGCCTGGAGTTATGTGACTTCTGGGGCCAACGTCCTGACTTTC
CDR3: CAWSYVTSGANVLTF
size: NA
J: TRBJ2-6
V: TRBV30
D: NA

DNA: TGTGCCAGCAGTGAATCAGGGAGAGGTGGCTACACCTTC
CDR3: CASSESGRGGYTF
size: NA
J: TRBJ1-2
V: TRBV25-1
D: NA

DNA: TGTGCCAGTAGTATGGGGGGAGGACTCTCCTATAATTCACCCCTCCACTTT
CDR3: CASSMGGGLSYNSPLHF
size: NA
J: TRBJ1-6
V: TRBV19
D: NA

DNA: TGTGCCAGCAGCCAAGCCGGGACAGGAGTGCCCCAGCATTTT
CDR3: CASSQAGTGVPQHF
size: many
J: TRBJ1-5
V: TRBV3-1
D: TRBD1

DNA: TGTGCCAGCAGCTTAGTTTGGGGGGCTGAAGCTTTCTTT
CDR3: CASSLVWGAEAFF
size: NA
J: TRBJ1-1
V: TRBV7-8
D: NA

DNA: TGTGCCAGCAGTTACGACCCAGGACATCCCGACCCCGGGTCCCCTGGCTACACCTTC
CDR3: CASSYDPGHPDPGSPGYTF
size: NA
J: TRBJ1-2
V: TRBV6-5
D: NA

DNA: TGTGCCAGTAGTCACTCAGGGGGGAGTTCCACAGATACGCAGTATTTT
CDR3: CASSHSGGSSTDTQYF
size: NA
J: TRBJ2-3
V: TRBV19
D: NA

DNA: TGCGCCAGCAGCCAAGATTACCCGGGGGAAGAGACCCAGTACTTC
CDR3: CASSQDYPGEETQYF
size: many
J: TRBJ2-5
V: TRBV4-3
D: NA

DNA: TGTGCCAGCAGTTACGGGCCTGGAGTGTACGAGCAGTACTTC
CDR3: CASSYGPGVYEQYF
size: NA
J: TRBJ2-7
V: TRBV6-2/TRBV6-3
D: NA

DNA: TGTGCCAGCAGAAACACGGGACAGATACAAGAGACCCAGTACTTC
CDR3: CASRNTGQIQETQYF
size: many
J: TRBJ2-5
V: TRBV2
D: TRBD1

DNA: TGCGCCAGCAGCCAAGATTTCCAGGCGGGGAGAAATAGCAATCAGCCCCAGCATTTT
CDR3: CASSQDFQAGRNSNQPQHF
size: many
J: TRBJ1-5
V: TRBV4-3
D: NA

DNA: TGTGCCAGCAGCTTGAGGTCGGGGGATAGCAATCAGCCCCAGCATTTT
CDR3: CASSLRSGDSNQPQHF
size: many
J: TRBJ1-5
V: TRBV5-5
D: NA

DNA: TGTGCCAGCAGCCCGGAGACAGATGGACAGGTACTTAACTATGGCTACACCTTC
CDR3: CASSPETDGQVLNYGYTF
size: NA
J: TRBJ1-2
V: TRBV9
D: TRBD1

DNA: TGTGCCAGCAGTTCCTATAGGGCTAACAGGGGGCGCGAGGTAGATACGCAGTATTTT
CDR3: CASSSYRANRGREVDTQYF
size: many
J: TRBJ2-3
V: TRBV12-3/TRBV12-4
D: TRBD1

DNA: TGTGCCAGCAGTTACCGACAGGCCCTAAAGAACACTGAAGCTTTCTTT
CDR3: CASSYRQALKNTEAFF
size: many
J: TRBJ1-1
V: TRBV28
D: NA

DNA: TGTGCCACCAGTGAAGCCGGGAAAAATCAGCCCCAGCATTTT
CDR3: CATSEAGKNQPQHF
size: NA
J: TRBJ1-5
V: TRBV24-1
D: NA

DNA: TGTGCCAGCAGGACACGACAGGGGGACCTGAACACTGAAGCTTTCTTT
CDR3: CASRTRQGDLNTEAFF
size: many
J: TRBJ1-1
V: TRBV28
D: TRBD1

DNA: TGCGCCAGCACAGAAGGTCTTGGAAACACCATATATTTT
CDR3: CASTEGLGNTIYF
size: NA
J: TRBJ1-3
V: TRBV10-1
D: NA

DNA: TGTGCCAGCAGTGAGGACAGGGGGCTCTGGGACACTGAAGCTTTCTTT
CDR3: CASSEDRGLWDTEAFF
size: many
J: TRBJ1-1
V: TRBV6-1
D: TRBD1

DNA: TGTGCCAGCAGTGAGTGGCGGGAATACCAAGAGACCCAGTACTTC
CDR3: CASSEWREYQETQYF
size: many
J: TRBJ2-5
V: TRBV6-2/TRBV6-3
D: NA

DNA: TGTGCCAGCAGCGCCAGGGGGAGGGAGACCCAGTACTTC
CDR3: CASSARGRETQYF
size: many
J: TRBJ2-5
V: TRBV7-8
D: NA

DNA: TGTGCCAGCAGAATGACAGGCCACAATCAGCCCCAGCATTTT
CDR3: CASRMTGHNQPQHF
size: many
J: TRBJ1-5
V: TRBV6-2/TRBV6-3
D: NA

DNA: TGTGCCAGCAAGGGGGAAGGGTTGGGCGATTATCTGAACACTGAAGCTTTCTTT
CDR3: CASKGEGLGDYLNTEAFF
size: many
J: TRBJ1-1
V: TRBV6-2/TRBV6-3
D: NA

DNA: TGTGCCAGCAGTGACAGGTTCCGGGCAGATACGCAGTATTTT
CDR3: CASSDRFRADTQYF
size: many
J: TRBJ2-3
V: TRBV2
D: NA

DNA: TGTGCCAGCTCACCACCATTTGGGGAGAGCACAGATACGCAGTATTTT
CDR3: CASSPPFGESTDTQYF
size: many
J: TRBJ2-3
V: TRBV18
D: NA

DNA: TGTGCCAGCATTCAAGGGGGCAGAGGGGGTGTCTACGAGCAGTACTTC
CDR3: CASIQGGRGGVYEQYF
size: NA
J: TRBJ2-7
V: TRBV12-3/TRBV12-4
D: TRBD1

DNA: TGTGCCAGCAGGGACGGGACAGGCCATGGCTACACCTTC
CDR3: CASRDGTGHGYTF
size: few
J: TRBJ1-2
V: TRBV7-9
D: TRBD1

DNA: TGCGCCAGCAGCCAAGATTTGGCGGTGGAAGAGACCCAGTACTTC
CDR3: CASSQDLAVEETQYF
size: many
J: TRBJ2-5
V: TRBV4-1
D: NA

DNA: TGCGCCAGCAGCCAAGACGAGCTAGCGGCCGTGGATACGCAGTATTTT
CDR3: CASSQDELAAVDTQYF
size: many
J: TRBJ2-3
V: TRBV4-1
D: TRBD2

DNA: TGCGCCAGCAGCCAAGATGAGGCAGCCTATAATTCACCCCTCCACTTT
CDR3: CASSQDEAAYNSPLHF
size: many
J: TRBJ1-6
V: TRBV4-3
D: NA

DNA: TGTGCCACCACCTGGGGGAATACGCAGTATTTT
CDR3: CATTWGNTQYF
size: few
J: TRBJ2-3
V: TRBV24-1
D: NA

DNA: TGCAGCGTTGACGGGGTTAGCTCCTACAATGAGCAGTTCTTC
CDR3: CSVDGVSSYNEQFF
size: few
J: TRBJ2-1
V: TRBV29-1
D: NA

DNA: TGTGCTAGTGGTTTGCCCCCCGGGGCAGGCGTTAATGAAAAACTGTTTTTT
CDR3: CASGLPPGAGVNEKLFF
size: many
J: TRBJ1-4
V: TRBV12-5
D: NA

DNA: TGTGCCAGCAGCTGGACAGGGATCTCTGGGGCCAACGTCCTGACTTTC
CDR3: CASSWTGISGANVLTF
size: many
J: TRBJ2-6
V: TRBV6-5
D: TRBD1

DNA: TGTGCCAGTAGTACCCCGGGACTAGCGGGGTCAGGTACGCAGTATTTT
CDR3: CASSTPGLAGSGTQYF
size: few
J: TRBJ2-3
V: TRBV19
D: TRBD2

DNA: TGTGCCACCAGTGAGGGGGTCAGTAGCACAGATACGCAGTATTTT
CDR3: CATSEGVSSTDTQYF
size: few
J: TRBJ2-3
V: TRBV24-1
D: NA

DNA: TGTGCCACCAGTGATTTCGGTAGCGGCACCGGGGAGCTGTTTTTT
CDR3: CATSDFGSGTGELFF
size: many
J: TRBJ2-2
V: TRBV24-1
D: NA